Shown below are 26 T cell receptor beta chains from a single sample sequenced in a study of T cells after yellow fever vaccination. TCRdb recomputed calls from the 5' RACE reads with MiXCR, one row per CDR3 protein. Of over 5,000 distinct CDR3 sequences detected, 5.5% to 7% appear once; the ten largest clones hold 60%. The input for sequencing was PBMCs, either bulk or a sorted T-cell subset (CD4+, CD8+, memory, or dextramer-sorted; not recorded which), taken more than 13 days after the first yellow fever vaccination. Every receptor here comes from a man between 18 and 35 years old who received the YFV17D yellow fever vaccine.

This clonotype was observed at least ten times. The V gene is TRBV10-2, the J gene TRBJ2-1, with 16 positions matching TRBD2. The CDR3 contains 18 residues. The ends lost 3 bases at V and 3 bases at J; junction bases unmatched: 5. Germline values: CDR1 WSHSY, CDR2 SAAADI. The CDR3 DNA reads TGCGCCAGCAGTGAATCGGGACTAGCGGGGGGGTTCTACAATGAGCAGTTCTTC. Amino acids: CASSESGLAGGFYNEQFF.

This clonotype has at least ten counts. The chain recombines TRBV7-2 with TRBJ2-7; D may correspond to TRBD1 or TRBD2 (5 bases each). The germline CDR1 and CDR2 sequences are SGHTA and FQGNSA. The V gene lost 1 base and the J gene lost 7 bases, with 14 bases spanning the gap. The CDR3 has 14 amino acids. In DNA, the CDR3 is TGTGCCAGCAGCTTAGTTCGAGGGGTGCGTGAGCAGTACTTC. It translates to CASSLVRGVREQYF.

This clonotype was counted ten times or more. The chain recombines TRBV20-1 with TRBJ2-7, with D perhaps matching TRBD1 (6 bases). CDR1 DFQATT and CDR2 SNEGSKA come from the germline V gene (reference sequence). This CDR3 spans 12 amino acids. CDR3 in DNA: TGCAGTGCCAGAGCAGGGGCCTACGAGCAGTACGTC. Translated, it gives CSARAGAYEQYV.

This clonotype was observed many times. V and J are TRBV4-2 and TRBJ2-1; D gene unclear. This CDR3 is built from 16 residues. The V gene's germline CDR1 is LGHNA and CDR2 YNFKEQ. With 0 bases removed from V and 2 bases from J, the gap between germline ends came to 11 bases. The CDR3, as DNA: TGTGCCAGCAGCCAAGATAGTGCGGCGGCCTACAATGAGCAGTTCTTC. This gives the protein CASSQDSAAAYNEQFF.

In its sample, this clonotype was seen many times. The chain has TRBV7-2 and TRBJ2-5, with D uncertain. V lost 5 bases, J lost 3 bases, and 4 bases lay in between. The CDR3 is 11 amino acids. Germline CDR1 and CDR2: SGHTA and FQGNSA. CDR3 DNA: TGTGCCAGCAGCCCTAAAGAGACCCAGTACTTC. Its translation is CASSPKETQYF.

This clonotype was detected ten times or more. The gene calls are TRBV21-1 and TRBJ2-2; TRBD1, the D gene given by the table, was not confirmed from the DNA. TRBV21-1 is termed a pseudogene. This CDR3 is 16 amino acids long. DNA of the CDR3: TGTGCCAGACCCCCGGTCAGGGGCCTCGGAGGAGGGGAGCTGTTTTTT. Its translation is CARPPVRGLGGGELFF.

This clonotype was seen ten or more times. The genes are TRBV10-3 and TRBJ2-5, with D perhaps TRBD1 or TRBD2 (6 bases each). V lost 10 bases and J 4 bases, leaving 16 bases between the germline ends. Germline CDR1 is ENHRY and CDR2 is SYGVKD. This CDR3 contains 13 residues. CDR3 sequence: CATFGGGGETQYF. CDR3 nucleotides: TGTGCCACCTTCGGAGGAGGGGGAGAGACCCAGTACTTC.

This clonotype was found many times. This chain connects TRBV7-2 to TRBJ2-3; D is unresolved. Trimming shortened V by 4 bases and J by 2 bases, and 4 bases separated the two germline ends. The CDR3 has 12 amino acids. Looked up from germline, CDR1 is SGHTA and CDR2 is FQGNSA. The CDR3 DNA is TGTGCCAGCAGCTACTACACAGATACGCAGTATTTT. Amino acids: CASSYYTDTQYF. The entire variable domain, with the rest obtained from reference TRBV7-2 and TRBJ2-3, is as follows: GAGVSQSPSNKVTEKGKDVELRCDPISGHTALYWYRQSLGQGLEFLIYFQGNSAPDKSGLPSDRFSAERTGGSVSTLTIQRTQQEDSAVYLCASSYYTDTQYFGPGTRLTVL.

This clonotype was observed at least ten times. The chain links TRBV5-1 to TRBJ2-5; D might be TRBD1 (6 bases). Trimming cost V 1 base and J 5 bases, with 9 bases left between them. This CDR3 region has 13 residues. Germline V gene sequence: CDR1 SGHRS, CDR2 YFSETQ. The CDR3 DNA follows: TGCGCCAGCAGCTTGACAGGGCCGGAGACCCAGTACTTC. This gives the protein CASSLTGPETQYF.

This clonotype showed up many times. The V and J genes are TRBV7-2 and TRBJ1-1; D perhaps matches TRBD1 (6 bases). CDR1 is SGHTA and CDR2 is FQGNSA in the germline V gene. V gave up 4 bases and J gave up 4 bases, with 16 bases separating them. The CDR3 runs to 15 residues. The CDR3 sequence is CASSSPVRGGTEAFF. CDR3 nucleotide sequence: TGTGCCAGCAGCTCCCCGGTCAGGGGTGGCACTGAAGCTTTCTTT.

This clonotype was counted between two and nine times. The rearrangement joins TRBV5-4 to TRBJ2-1; D might be TRBD2 (6 bases). V shed 2 bases and J shed 6 bases, with 9 bases lying between them. CDR1 and CDR2 (germline): SGHNT, YYREEE (reference sequence). The CDR3 runs 13 residues. In DNA, the CDR3 is TGTGCCAGCAGCTTCGGGGGTAGCAATGAGCAGTTCTTC. Its protein is CASSFGGSNEQFF. Full variable domain (missing parts from reference TRBV5-4 and TRBJ2-1): ETGVTQSPTHLIKTRGQQVTLRCSSQSGHNTVSWYQQALGQGPQFIFQYYREEENGRGNFPPRFSGLQFPNYSSELNVNALELDDSALYLCASSFGGSNEQFFGPGTRLTVL.

This clonotype showed up many times. DNA of the CDR3: TGTGCCAGTAGTATATCATTCAGGGTGGCCTACAATGAGCAGTTCTTC. Encoded protein: CASSISFRVAYNEQFF. The chain couples TRBV19 to TRBJ2-1, with a weak D call TRBD1 (5 bases). The germline V and J ends were trimmed by 2 bases and 2 bases, with 13 bases remaining between them. The CDR3 totals 16 residues. Germline CDR1 LNHDA, CDR2 SQIVND (reference sequence).

This clonotype was seen ten or more times. The rearrangement uses TRBV7-2 and TRBJ2-2; D tentatively reads TRBD1 or TRBD2 (5 bases each). The germline CDR1 and CDR2 sequences are SGHTA and FQGNSA. The V and J ends lost 5 bases and 5 bases respectively, with 18 bases between them. The CDR3 is made up of 16 amino acids. CDR3 in amino acids: CASSPSGSQRTGELFF. In DNA, the CDR3 is TGTGCCAGCAGCCCATCAGGGTCACAGCGGACCGGGGAGCTGTTTTTT.

The rearrangement joins TRBV4-2 to TRBJ2-7, with a weak D call TRBD2 (5 bases). The germline gives CDR1 LGHNA, CDR2 YNFKEQ. Trimming pared 4 bases from V and 2 bases from J, leaving 9 bases between. This CDR3 is built from 13 residues. The CDR3 bases are TGTGCCAGCAGCCCCGGGGTCCCCTACGAGCAGTACTTC. It translates to CASSPGVPYEQYF.

In this sample, this clonotype turned up many times. The J gene is TRBJ2-1, the V gene TRBV7-9; D remains unclear. The ends were cut back, 1 base at V and 4 bases at J, with 11 bases in the middle. The V gene's germline CDR1 is SEHNR and CDR2 FQNEAQ (reference sequence). The CDR3 spans 15 residues. The DNA of the CDR3 is TGTGCCAGCAGCTTAGTGAGCCTCCGATACAATGAGCAGTTCTTC. It is translated as CASSLVSLRYNEQFF.

This clonotype was detected many times. It is unclear where the CDR3 begins or ends on the DNA, so no DNA is shown, and the CDR3 is as TCRdb lists it. The V gene is TRBV7-5, the J gene TRBJ2-7; the table's D call of TRBD2 was not tested on the DNA. TRBV7-5 is deemed a pseudogene. Termini included, the CDR3 measures 16 amino acids. The CDR3 sequence is CISVPEALGRGYEQYV.

The chain recombines TRBV5-4 with TRBJ2-7; D gene ambiguous. V was pared by 7 bases and J by 3 bases, with 14 bases between. CDR1 SGHNT and CDR2 YYREEE come from the germline V gene (reference sequence). CDR3 length: 13 amino acids. The CDR3: CASGLGVLYEQYF. In DNA form, the CDR3 reads TGTGCCAGCGGCCTTGGGGTCCTCTACGAGCAGTACTTC.

The chain carries TRBV20-1 and TRBJ2-7; D not certain. The CDR3 is 13 amino acids. Trimming took 8 bases from V and 2 from J, leaving 16 bases between them. Germline assignment: CDR1 DFQATT and CDR2 SNEGSKA (reference sequence). CDR3 loop: CSSGQAAAYEQYF. CDR3 bases: TGCAGTTCTGGCCAGGCCGCGGCCTACGAGCAGTACTTC.

This clonotype occurred many times. The chain couples TRBV5-1 to TRBJ1-1; no reliable D call. The length of the CDR3 is 13 residues. V shed 4 bases and J shed 0 bases, with 7 bases lying between them. Germline V lookup: CDR1 SGHRS, CDR2 YFSETQ. In nucleotides, the CDR3 is TGCGCCAGCAGCATAGGGATGAACACTGAAGCTTTCTTT. It is translated as CASSIGMNTEAFF.

This clonotype has at least ten counts. The chain recombines TRBV4-1 with TRBJ2-7; D is undetermined. Germline values: CDR1 MGHRA, CDR2 YSYEKL. The germline V and J ends were trimmed by 1 base and 2 bases, with 6 bases remaining between them. CDR3 size: 13 residues. This chain's CDR3 is CASSQARAYEQYF. The CDR3 nucleotides read TGCGCCAGCAGCCAAGCCAGAGCCTACGAGCAGTACTTC.

Many counts were recorded for this clonotype. The chain combines TRBV7-8 with TRBJ1-5, with TRBD1 identical over 10 bases. The J segment lost 3 bases and the V segment lost 5 bases, leaving 7 bases of the junction unmatched. Germline-derived CDR1 and CDR2 are SGHVS and FQNEAQ. There are 16 residues in the CDR3. For the CDR3, the DNA is TGTGCCAGCAGCCCCCGGACAGGGGGTGACAATCAGCCCCAGCATTTT. Translation: CASSPRTGGDNQPQHF.

This clonotype was recorded many times. CDR3 protein: CASSLPVWGNQPQHF. The CDR3, as DNA: TGTGCCAGCAGCCTTCCGGTCTGGGGCAATCAGCCCCAGCATTTT. The V and J genes are TRBV28 and TRBJ1-5; D gene uncertain. V lost 6 bases to trimming and J lost 2 bases, with 14 bases between them. The CDR3 runs 15 residues. CDR1 is MDHEN and CDR2 is SYDVKM in the germline V gene.

This clonotype was counted ten times or more. The genes are TRBV4-1 and TRBJ1-2; 9 bases fit TRBD1. Germline V gives CDR1 MGHRA, CDR2 YSYEKL. This CDR3 has 14 amino acids. V dropped 2 bases and J dropped 7; count of bases not matched to a gene: 5. The CDR3 spells CASSQPGTGFGYTF. DNA of the CDR3: TGCGCCAGCAGCCAACCCGGGACAGGGTTTGGCTACACCTTC.

The table lists this clonotype with many counts. The chain employs TRBV27 and TRBJ1-3; D is unresolved. The CDR3 consists of 17 residues. The ends were cut back, 3 bases at V and 0 bases at J, with 15 bases in the middle. CDR1 is MNHEY and CDR2 is SMNVEV in the germline V gene (reference sequence). CDR3: CASSLYGRLLSGNTIYF. The CDR3 nucleotides read TGTGCCAGCAGTTTGTACGGACGCCTCCTCTCTGGAAACACCATATATTTT.

This clonotype was seen at least ten times. The chain employs TRBV6-2 or TRBV6-3 and TRBJ2-5; TRBD1 matches at 10 bases. Germline CDR1 MNHEY, CDR2 SVGEGT. J lost 5 bases, V lost 6 bases, and 12 bases had no gene match. This CDR3 region has 16 residues. DNA of the CDR3: TGTGCCAGCAGCACCACCCGGACAGGGGGGAAGGAGACCCAGTACTTC. This gives the protein CASSTTRTGGKETQYF.

The table lists this clonotype with many counts. In DNA form, the CDR3 reads TGTGCCAGCAGCGGAGCGGCGGGATCCTCCTACAATGAGCAGTTCTTC. Amino acids: CASSGAAGSSYNEQFF. The rearrangement uses TRBV11-2 and TRBJ2-1; tentatively, D is TRBD2 (6 bases). Trimming left V 5 bases short and J 0 bases short, with 14 bases between. CDR3 size: 16 residues. Germline CDR1 SGHAT, CDR2 FQNNGV.